This paragraph reports one T cell receptor (beta chain). Participants were aged about 18 to 90 years, lived in around 22 US areas, and enrolled virtually. Among Cohort 3 donors, those recovered had two negative PCRs, clearance, or symptom resolution. This sample was taken from a study of blood T cell repertoires in COVID-19. About the study: Sample material is recorded as cDNA or gDNA derived from T cells, B-cell-depleted T cells, or PBMCs.

The CDR3 consists of 14 residues. Germline V lookup: CDR1 SGHRS, CDR2 YFSETQ. The V end lost 2 bases, the J end lost 6 bases, and 11 bases lay between the germline ends. Per the authors' pipeline: Amplification of reference gene primers provided the estimated nucleated cell counts. The table came from immunoSEQ multiplex PCR; TCRdb's copy has only in-frame clones and leaves some out. From that table come the V and J calls and clone size; the DNA was used to work out D and trimming. The sample lists 150,000 to 200,000 clones, 65% to 85% occurring once. The sample was PBMCs or T cells enriched from blood (not recorded which). This receptor was taken from a woman aged 55-69 years who had recovered from COVID-19. This rearrangement joins TRBV5-1 to TRBJ1-4; TRBD1 is a possible D gene (6 bases). CDR3 DNA sequence: TGCGCCAGCAGCTTTGGACAGAAGGATGAAAAACTGTTTTTT. This gives the protein CASSFGQKDEKLFF.